A selection of T cell receptor beta chains follows, all from one sample in a study of cytomegalovirus exposure and HLA in healthy donors. The method was immunoSEQ multiplex PCR; TCRdb's version includes in-frame clones alone and lacks a portion of them. The sample holds under 170,000 clones, 55% to 80% seen once. The sequenced sample was PBMCs. These receptors all come from a woman aged 60-75 years in good health and CMV-seropositive. Each CDR3 is given with its conserved first and last residue. A D gene is named only where the DNA matches it firmly. Clone size is shown for a subset of rows, as once, few, many or a class of expanded clone.

d_call j_call v_call clone_size cdr3_nt cdr3_aa
NA TRBJ1-4 TRBV5-6 NA TGTGCCAGCAGCTTACAGGGAGAAGAAAAACTGTTTTTT CASSLQGEEKLFF
NA TRBJ2-4 TRBV11-1 NA TGTGCCAGCTCCCGAGGTCGGGTAAACATTCAGTACTTC CASSRGRVNIQYF
TRBD2 TRBJ2-3 TRBV10-3 NA TGTGCCACCGCCCCTAGGGGAGGGCCGCCAGATACGCAGTATTTT CATAPRGGPPDTQYF
TRBD2 TRBJ2-1 TRBV27 few TGTGCCACCCCGACTAGCGGGAAACTCGATGAGCAGTTCTTC CATPTSGKLDEQFF
NA TRBJ2-3 TRBV6-5 NA TGTGCCAGCAGCTCCAGCGCAGATACGCAGTATTTT CASSSSADTQYF
NA TRBJ2-3 TRBV20-1 NA TGCAGTGCTAGCCACAGTGGTACGCAGTATTTT CSASHSGTQYF
TRBD2 TRBJ2-5 TRBV9 few TGTGCCAGCAGCGTTAGGGGGACTAGCGATCAAGAGACCCAGTACTTC CASSVRGTSDQETQYF
TRBD2 TRBJ2-1 TRBV6-5 NA TGTGCCAGCAGTTACTCCCGACTAGCGGGCAATGAGCAGTTCTTC CASSYSRLAGNEQFF
TRBD2 TRBJ2-7 TRBV5-1 NA TGCGCCAGCAGCCCGGGAGGGACAACTCTTGCGGAGGAGTACTTC CASSPGGTTLAEEYF
NA TRBJ2-3 TRBV23-1 once TGCGCCAGCAGTCAGGGCCGGGGGGCGGCAGATACGCAGTATTTT CASSQGRGAADTQYF
TRBD1 TRBJ2-3 TRBV27 NA TGTGCCACCGGACAGGGAAAAGGAGATACGCAGTATTTT CATGQGKGDTQYF
NA TRBJ1-1 TRBV19 NA TGTGCCAGTAGTATGTTCGGGGATATGAACACTGAAGCTTTCTTT CASSMFGDMNTEAFF
NA TRBJ2-6 TRBV19 NA TGTGCCAGTAGTATAGCCAGGGGTGCTGGGGCCAACGTCCTGACTTTC CASSIARGAGANVLTF
TRBD1 TRBJ2-7 TRBV9 NA TGTGCCAGCAGCCCAGGACAGGGCTTTGACGAGCAGTACTTC CASSPGQGFDEQYF
NA TRBJ2-5 TRBV11-2 few TGTGCCAGCAGCCTCACAACGACAGGAGGAGAGACCCAGTACTTC CASSLTTTGGETQYF
NA TRBJ2-3 TRBV2 NA TGTGCCAGCAGCGTTGCGCCGACAGGACCCAGCACAGATACGCAGTATTTT CASSVAPTGPSTDTQYF
NA TRBJ2-3 TRBV5-1 few TGCGCCAGCAGCCTACTAACCTCTAGCACAGATACGCAGTATTTT CASSLLTSSTDTQYF
TRBD2 TRBJ2-2 TRBV11-3 NA TGTGCCAGCAGCCTCACTAGCGGGGCTGCCGGGGAGCTGTTTTTT CASSLTSGAAGELFF
NA TRBJ2-1 TRBV6-6 NA TGTGCCAGCAGTTACTCGAGCCTCCCCTCCTACAATGAGCAGTTCTTC CASSYSSLPSYNEQFF
TRBD2 TRBJ2-7 TRBV4-3 NA TGCGCCAGCAGCCTCTCAGGCGGGAGGGGGTACGAGCAGTACTTC CASSLSGGRGYEQYF
TRBD2 TRBJ2-2 TRBV7-2 few TGTGCCAGCAGCTCGACTAGCGGGAGTACCGGGGAGCTGTTTTTT CASSSTSGSTGELFF
TRBD2 TRBJ2-5 TRBV11-1 NA TGTGCCAGCAGCTTAGCGCAAAAGCGGGAGGGTACCAGAGAGACCCAGTACTTC CASSLAQKREGTRETQYF
NA TRBJ1-1 TRBV18 NA TGTGCCAGCACTAGGGGGGGCTCGAACACTGAAGCTTTCTTT CASTRGGSNTEAFF
NA TRBJ1-1 TRBV4-1 NA TGCGCCAGCAGCCAGCAACAGGGAGCTAACACTGAAGCTTTCTTT CASSQQQGANTEAFF
TRBD2 TRBJ2-1 TRBV7-2 NA TGTGCCAGCAGCTCGAGACTAGCGGGGCTGGGGAATGAGCAGTTCTTC CASSSRLAGLGNEQFF